Included here is one T cell receptor beta chain sequence, with context. These data come from a study of OX40 agonist ivuxolimab in advanced cancers. Study at large: The dose-escalation cohort had hepatocellular carcinoma, melanoma, renal cell or head and neck cancer. People who had prior anti-PD-1, anti-PD-L1 or anti-CTLA-4 therapy could take part, and 40% had some.

The CDR3 contains 18 residues. Germline V lookup: CDR1 SGHDN, CDR2 FVKESK. V was trimmed by 3 bases and J by 4 bases, leaving 22 bases between them. Patients with autoimmune history or systemic immunosuppression were excluded. The data were produced by immunoSEQ multiplex PCR, yet TCRdb's version contains in-frame clones alone and is incomplete. The sample records roughly 61,000 clones, 65% to 90% being singletons. The sequence came from an adult with an advanced solid tumor such as melanoma, head and neck, liver or kidney cancer. The V call is TRBV14, the J call TRBJ1-5, with D possibly TRBD1 on 5 matching bases. The material was CD4+ or CD8+ T cells sorted from blood, obtained in a trial of the OX40 agonist ivuxolimab. The DNA for the CDR3 is TGTGCCAGCAGCCACTACGGGACGCCTCCGTGCTCTAATCAGCCCCAGCATTTT. Its translation is CASSHYGTPPCSNQPQHF.